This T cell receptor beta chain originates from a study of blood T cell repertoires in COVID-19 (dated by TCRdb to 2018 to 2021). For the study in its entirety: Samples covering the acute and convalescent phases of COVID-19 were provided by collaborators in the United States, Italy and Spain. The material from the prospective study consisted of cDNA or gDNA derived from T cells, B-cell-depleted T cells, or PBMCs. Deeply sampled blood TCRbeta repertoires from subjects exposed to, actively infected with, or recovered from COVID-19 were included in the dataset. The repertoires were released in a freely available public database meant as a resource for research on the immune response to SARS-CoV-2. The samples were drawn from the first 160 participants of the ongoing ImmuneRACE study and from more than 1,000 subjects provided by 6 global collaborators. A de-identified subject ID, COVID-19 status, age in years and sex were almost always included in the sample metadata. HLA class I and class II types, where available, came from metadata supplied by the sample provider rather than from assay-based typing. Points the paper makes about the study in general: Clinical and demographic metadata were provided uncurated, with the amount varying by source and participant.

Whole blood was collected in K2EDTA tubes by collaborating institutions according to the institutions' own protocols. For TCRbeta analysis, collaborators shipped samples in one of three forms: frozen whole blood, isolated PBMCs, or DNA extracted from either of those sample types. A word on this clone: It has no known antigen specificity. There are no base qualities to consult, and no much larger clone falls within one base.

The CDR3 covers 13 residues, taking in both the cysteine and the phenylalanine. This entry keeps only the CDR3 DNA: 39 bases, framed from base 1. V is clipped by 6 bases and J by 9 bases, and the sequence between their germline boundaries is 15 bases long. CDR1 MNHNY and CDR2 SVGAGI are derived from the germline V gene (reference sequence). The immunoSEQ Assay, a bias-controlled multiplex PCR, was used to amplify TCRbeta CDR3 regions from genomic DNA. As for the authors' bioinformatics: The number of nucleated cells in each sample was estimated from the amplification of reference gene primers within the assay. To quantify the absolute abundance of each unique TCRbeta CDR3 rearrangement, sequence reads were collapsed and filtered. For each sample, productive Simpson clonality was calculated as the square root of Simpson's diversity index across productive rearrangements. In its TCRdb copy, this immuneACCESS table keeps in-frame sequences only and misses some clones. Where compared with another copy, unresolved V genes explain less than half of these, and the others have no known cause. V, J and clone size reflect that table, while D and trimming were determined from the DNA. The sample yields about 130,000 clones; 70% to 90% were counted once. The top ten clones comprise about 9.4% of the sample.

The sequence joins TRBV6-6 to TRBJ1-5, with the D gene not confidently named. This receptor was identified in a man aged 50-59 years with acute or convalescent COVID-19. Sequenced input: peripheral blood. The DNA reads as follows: TGTGCCAGCAGCCCAGAGGGTCCCCCGCCCCAGCATTTT. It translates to CASSPEGPPPQHF.